The 11 T cell receptor beta chains presented below share a single source sample, sequenced in a study of blood T cell repertoires in COVID-19 (dated by TCRdb to about 2020). The protocol used for the library was the immunoSEQ multiplex PCR assay. The table was pulled from immuneACCESS by TCRdb, which kept in-frame rearrangements only. Such tables lose some clones; where checked, under half of the loss comes from unresolved V genes, and the rest has no known cause. The sample table shows 98,000 or so clones, and roughly 80% are seen once. 2.5% to 3.5% of the sample is in the top ten clones. The sequencing input was peripheral blood. These receptors were collected from an elderly woman with active or convalescent COVID-19.

The gene calls are TRBV29-1 and TRBJ2-1; TRBD2 matches 10 bases. CDR1 SQVTM and CDR2 ANQGSEA come from the germline V gene. Trimming cost V 1 base and J 9 bases; bases outside gene matches: 0. This CDR3 spans 12 amino acids. The CDR3 is CSVEVAGGEQFF. The CDR3 DNA is TGCAGCGTTGAAGTAGCGGGGGGTGAGCAGTTCTTC.

There are a few counts of this clone. The chain carries TRBV14 and TRBJ2-7; D gene uncertain. CDR1 is SGHDN, CDR2 FVKESK, per germline. This CDR3 has 13 residues. V lost 2 bases to trimming and J lost 5 bases, with 10 bases between them. The CDR3 DNA follows: TGTGCCAGCAGCCAATGGTACGGTCACGAGCAGTACTTC. Its translation is CASSQWYGHEQYF.

The J gene is TRBJ1-2, the V gene TRBV9, with D tentatively TRBD1 (5 bases). Trimming removed 3 bases from V and 2 bases from J, with 11 bases in between. The germline gives CDR1 SGDLS, CDR2 YYNGEE. This CDR3 comprises 14 residues. The CDR3 bases are TGTGCCAGCAGCGCCCTGGACATCAACTATGGCTACACCTTC. This translates into CASSALDINYGYTF.

V gene TRBV30 combines with J gene TRBJ2-7; 8 nucleotides match TRBD2. The CDR3 runs 13 residues. Trimming at V came to 3 bases and at J to 3 bases, leaving 4 bases not matched to a gene. Germline values: CDR1 GTSNPN, CDR2 SVGIG (reference sequence). The chain's CDR3 is CAWSGRAFYEQYF. Written as DNA, the CDR3 is TGTGCCTGGAGCGGGAGGGCGTTCTACGAGCAGTACTTC.

The chain uses TRBV6-1 and TRBJ1-5; the match to TRBD1 covers 8 bases. The CDR3 consists of 15 residues. The junction had 9 bases not matched to a gene; V was cut back by 3 bases and J by 8 bases. The germline V gene encodes CDR1 MNHNS and CDR2 SASEGT. The CDR3 DNA sequence: TGTGCCAGCAGTGACGCGGACAGGGCCAGTAAGCCCCAGCATTTT. Its protein is CASSDADRASKPQHF.

V is TRBV28 and J is TRBJ2-7; 8 bases line up with TRBD1. CDR1 is MDHEN and CDR2 is SYDVKM in the germline V gene. CDR3 length: 14 residues. Losses at the gene ends were 3 bases for V and 2 bases for J; bases not matched to a gene: 3. The CDR3 DNA follows: TGTGCCAGCAGTTTCTCGACAGGGGCCTACGAGCAGTACTTC. Residues: CASSFSTGAYEQYF.

The chain is built from TRBV11-2 and TRBJ2-7, with TRBD2 matching over 8 bases. V was pared by 5 bases and J by 6 bases, with 9 bases of the junction left unmatched. This CDR3 spans 14 amino acids. Germline-derived CDR1 and CDR2 are SGHAT and FQNNGV. CDR3 sequence reads: CASSGRRGRPEQYF. Here the CDR3 DNA reads TGTGCCAGCAGCGGCCGGCGCGGGAGGCCCGAGCAGTACTTC.

In its sample, this clone was seen a few times. This rearrangement joins TRBV27 to TRBJ1-2; 8 positions agree with TRBD1. V lost 6 bases, J lost 6 bases, and 12 bases stayed unmatched. Germline CDR1 MNHEY, CDR2 SMNVEV (reference sequence). CDR3 length: 15 amino acids. In nucleotides, the CDR3 is TGTGCCAGCAGGCGGACAGGGCTTGGGGGGGATGGCTACACCTTC. As protein: CASRRTGLGGDGYTF.

This chain uses TRBV7-2 with TRBJ2-3, with TRBD2 matching 8 bases. J gave up 3 bases and V 1 base, and 6 bases lay outside the gene matches. CDR1 and CDR2 from the germline V gene are SGHTA and FQGNSA. This CDR3 region has 16 residues. The CDR3 bases are TGTGCCAGCAGCTTAGTCGGCGCTAGCGGGACAGATACGCAGTATTTT. It encodes CASSLVGASGTDTQYF.

The J gene is TRBJ1-6, the V gene TRBV7-8; 7 bases line up with TRBD1. With V trimmed by 4 bases and J by 10 bases, 13 bases remained unmatched. Germline lookup yields CDR1 SGHVS and CDR2 FQNEAQ. This CDR3 comprises 16 residues. This chain's CDR3 is CASSSSDRVIASPLHF. CDR3 coding DNA: TGTGCCAGCAGCTCATCCGACAGGGTGATTGCCTCACCCCTCCACTTT. The entire variable domain, with the rest obtained from reference TRBV7-8 and TRBJ1-6, is as follows: GAGVSQSPRYKVAKRGQDVALRCDPISGHVSLFWYQQALGQGPEFLTYFQNEAQLDKSGLPSDRFFAERPEGSVSTLKIQRTQQEDSAVYLCASSSSDRVIASPLHFGNGTRLTVT.

The rearrangement joins TRBV10-3 to TRBJ1-6; possibly TRBD1 for D (6 bases). CDR1 and CDR2 from the germline V gene are ENHRY and SYGVKD. Trimming cost V 0 bases and J 7 bases, with 10 bases left between them. This CDR3 contains 15 residues. CDR3 loop: CAISESTGWNSPLHF. The CDR3 region has the DNA TGTGCCATCAGTGAGTCGACAGGCTGGAATTCACCCCTCCACTTT.